This TCR beta chain was documented in a study of OX40 agonist ivuxolimab in advanced cancers. A note on the overall study: Ivuxolimab was a fully human IgG2 agonistic monoclonal antibody targeting the costimulatory receptor OX40 (CD134). The paper describes the monotherapy dose-escalation part (N ≈ 50 patients) of the phase I trial of ivuxolimab. The purpose of peripheral TCRbeta sequencing was to test whether ivuxolimab changed TCR sequence diversity and led to clonal T-cell expansion. A male proportion of around 80% and a mean age of approximately 61 years, ranging from about 20 to 85, were recorded for the dose-escalation cohort. Partial responses occurred in three dose-escalation patients, of whom one had hepatocellular carcinoma and two had cutaneous melanoma. Of the roughly 54 dose-escalation patients, hepatocellular carcinoma was present in about 20, melanoma in approximately 15, renal cell carcinoma in 9 and head and neck cancer in 9. Prior anti-PD-1, anti-PD-L1 or anti-CTLA-4 therapy was permitted, and checkpoint inhibitors had been received by roughly 40% of dose-escalation patients. Intravenous ivuxolimab was administered to patients every 2 weeks at six dose levels: 0.01, 0.1, 0.3, 1.5, 3 and 10 mg/kg.

Overall study results and their limits: Low levels of normalized T-cell clonal expansion were also seen in some patients who did not respond. After ivuxolimab, CD8+ T cells had more expanded clones than CD4+ T cells on average. The antigen specificity of the peripheral T cells that underwent clonal expansion was not determined. In partial responders in the 0.1-3.0 mg/kg groups, normalized peripheral clonal expansion was found to be among the lowest, especially among CD8+ T cells. Clonal expansion of both CD4+ and CD8+ blood T cells was observed from baseline to week 6 at doses 0.1 to 3.0 mg/kg.

Patients with a history of autoimmune disease or receiving systemic immunosuppression were excluded from the trial. Peripheral blood for TCR sequencing was collected from all dose cohorts at baseline, on cycle 4 day 1, and on cycle 7 day 1. Samples came from an open-label, multicenter, first-in-human phase I dose-escalation trial of ivuxolimab. Adults with locally advanced or metastatic melanoma, renal cell carcinoma, hepatocellular carcinoma or head and neck squamous cell carcinoma were enrolled in the trial. Before TCR sequencing, CD4+ T cells and CD8+ T cells from peripheral blood were sorted into separate populations. For sequencing of the TCRbeta CDR3 region, genomic DNA was extracted from the sorted cells. TCRbeta CDR3 regions were sequenced using the immunoSEQ Assay. The immuneACCESS repertoire file appears here via TCRdb, limited to in-frame rearrangements. These files lack a portion of the clones; in checked studies, under half of the deficit traces to unresolved V genes, and the cause of the others is not known. This sample gives roughly 41,000 clones in total; about 91% of them show up just once. The ten top clones hold roughly 5% of the sample.

V ends up 3 bases short and J 2 bases short, with an unmatched junction base count of 6. From cysteine to phenylalanine, the CDR3 is 15 amino acids long. Left in the record is the CDR3 DNA by itself, 45 bases read in frame from the first base. For CDR1 and CDR2, the germline V gene lists MGHRA and YSYEKL. In the case of this clone: Its antigen target is currently unknown. No much larger clonotype is one base removed from it; base qualities were not supplied.

This chain joins TRBV4-1 to TRBJ2-5, and TRBD1 matches 7 of the central bases. The specimen comprised CD4+ or CD8+ T cells sorted from blood, sampled in a trial of the OX40 agonist ivuxolimab. This sequence originates from an adult with an advanced solid tumor such as melanoma, head and neck, liver or kidney cancer. The CDR3 here reads CASSHQLGQQETQYF. The nucleotide sequence reads as follows: TGCGCCAGCAGCCACCAGCTGGGACAGCAAGAGACCCAGTACTTC.